The 28 T cell receptor beta chains presented below share a single source sample, sequenced in a study of cytomegalovirus exposure and HLA in healthy donors. The repertoire was sequenced with immunoSEQ multiplex PCR; TCRdb's copy has only in-frame clones and lacks some. The sample includes about 110,000 clones, 88% seen only once; the top ten take around 2.1%. Source material: PBMCs. All receptors derive from a woman aged 18-35 years in good health and CMV-seronegative.

About this clone: One end of the junction varies from germline; a read error may be responsible. The chain uses TRBV2 and TRBJ2-7; D is undetermined. In germline, CDR1 is SNHLY, CDR2 FYNNEI. CDR3 length: 13 amino acids. The CDR3 sequence: CASSPELSHEQYF. CDR3 nucleotide sequence: TGTGCCAGCAGTCCCGAACTCTCCCACGAGCAGTACTTC.

The chain combines TRBV28 with TRBJ2-3, with TRBD2 as a possible D gene (6 bases). Germline CDR1 reads MDHEN; CDR2 reads SYDVKM. Trimming took 6 bases from V and 0 from J, leaving 13 bases between them. The CDR3 has 15 residues. The CDR3 is CASSRSGSSTDTQYF. The CDR3 bases are TGTGCCAGCAGCCGTAGCGGTTCTAGCACAGATACGCAGTATTTT.

The chain links TRBV5-4 to TRBJ2-3, with a tentative D call TRBD1 (5 bases). The V end lost 3 bases, the J end lost 6 bases, and 20 bases lay between the germline ends. Germline V lookup: CDR1 SGHNT, CDR2 YYREEE (reference sequence). This CDR3 has 16 residues. The CDR3 loop reads CASSSTARARGDTQYF. CDR3 in DNA: TGTGCCAGCAGCTCCACAGCCCGAGCTAGGGGCGATACGCAGTATTTT.

This clone was observed a single time. The rearrangement joins TRBV28 to TRBJ2-3; 11 bases align to TRBD2. The CDR3 sequence is 16 residues long. V gave up 5 bases and J gave up 3 bases; unmatched junction bases: 7. Germline V lookup: CDR1 MDHEN, CDR2 SYDVKM. CDR3 DNA: TGTGCCAGCAGTCTCCTATTAGCGGGGGGGACAGATACGCAGTATTTT. This gives the protein CASSLLLAGGTDTQYF.

The chain combines TRBV19 with TRBJ2-5; 9 bases match TRBD2. CDR1 and CDR2 (germline): LNHDA, SQIVND (reference sequence). The length of the CDR3 is 15 residues. The junction had 9 bases not matched to a gene; V was cut back by 8 bases and J by 2 bases. The CDR3 bases are TGTGCCAGTGCCCGGGGCGGGGGGGCTCAAGAGACCCAGTACTTC. It yields the protein CASARGGGAQETQYF.

The chain couples TRBV9 to TRBJ2-7, with TRBD2 matching over 7 bases. Trimming at V came to 0 bases and at J to 6 bases, leaving 3 bases not matched to a gene. The CDR3 loop spans 13 amino acids. CDR1 and CDR2 (germline): SGDLS, YYNGEE. CDR3 region: CASSVGGEGEQYF. CDR3 nucleotides: TGTGCCAGCAGCGTAGGGGGGGAGGGCGAGCAGTACTTC. Full variable domain (missing parts from reference TRBV9 and TRBJ2-7): DSGVTQTPKHLITATGQRVTLRCSPRSGDLSVYWYQQSLDQGLQFLIQYYNGEERAKGNILERFSAQQFPDLHSELNLSSLELGDSALYFCASSVGGEGEQYFGPGTRLTVT.

The V and J genes are TRBV19 and TRBJ2-5, with TRBD2 matching 12 bases. There are 14 residues in the CDR3. The V and J ends lost 7 bases and 2 bases, in that order; junction bases with no gene match: 2. Germline assignment: CDR1 LNHDA and CDR2 SQIVND (reference sequence). DNA of the CDR3: TGTGCCAGTAAAGGACTAGCGGGGCAAGAGACCCAGTACTTC. Protein sequence: CASKGLAGQETQYF.

The gene calls are TRBV2 and TRBJ2-3; D perhaps matches TRBD2 (5 bases). Trimming left V 8 bases short and J 2 bases short, with 17 bases between. Germline CDR1 is SNHLY and CDR2 is FYNNEI. The CDR3 is 15 residues long. The CDR3 coding sequence is TGTGCCAGCCGTAGTGACCTAGCCTCCACAGATACGCAGTATTTT. Its translation is CASRSDLASTDTQYF. Combining the CDR3 with reference TRBV2 and TRBJ2-3 gives the whole variable domain EPEVTQTPSHQVTQMGQEVILRCVPISNHLYFYWYRQILGQKVEFLVSFYNNEISEKSEIFDDQFSVERPDGSNFTLKIRSTKLEDSAMYFCASRSDLASTDTQYFGPGTRLTVL.

V gene TRBV28 combines with J gene TRBJ2-1; the match to TRBD1 covers 7 bases. There are 14 residues in the CDR3. J lost 9 bases, V lost 7 bases, and 12 bases had no gene match. CDR1 and CDR2 (germline): MDHEN, SYDVKM. CDR3 amino acids: CASIAIRGFGEQFF. DNA of the CDR3: TGTGCCAGCATTGCGATCAGGGGGTTCGGTGAGCAGTTCTTC.

Worth noting for this clone: One junction end disagrees with the germline gene, perhaps due to a read error. V gene TRBV6-1 combines with J gene TRBJ1-2, with a weak D call TRBD1 (6 bases). Germline V gene sequence: CDR1 MNHNS, CDR2 SASEGT. The CDR3 totals 11 residues. In DNA, the CDR3 is TGTGCCAGCAGTGAGTTCGTCGACAGGTACTTC. It yields the protein CASSEFVDRYF.

The chain employs TRBV2 and TRBJ2-1, with 13 bases matching TRBD2. CDR3 length: 15 amino acids. From germline, CDR1 is SNHLY and CDR2 FYNNEI. Trimming cost V 5 bases and J 12 bases; bases outside gene matches: 10. In nucleotides, the CDR3 is TGTGCCAGCAGTCTACTAGCGGGGGGGGCCGCGGGGCAGTTCTTC. It translates to CASSLLAGGAAGQFF. The complete variable domain, with remaining parts taken from reference TRBV2 and TRBJ2-1, reads EPEVTQTPSHQVTQMGQEVILRCVPISNHLYFYWYRQILGQKVEFLVSFYNNEISEKSEIFDDQFSVERPDGSNFTLKIRSTKLEDSAMYFCASSLLAGGAAGQFFGPGTRLTVL.

The rearrangement uses TRBV2 and TRBJ2-1; TRBD1 might be the D (6 bases). The CDR3 consists of 14 residues. Germline V gives CDR1 SNHLY, CDR2 FYNNEI. V was cut by 6 bases and J by 6 bases, with 15 bases left in between. The CDR3 bases are TGTGCCAGCAGATCCAGGGGCCCCGTCAATGAGCAGTTCTTC. Amino acid sequence: CASRSRGPVNEQFF.

The chain is built from TRBV19 and TRBJ2-1; 9 nucleotides align to TRBD2. Trimming at V came to 8 bases and at J to 12 bases, leaving 32 bases not matched to a gene. Germline values: CDR1 LNHDA, CDR2 SQIVND (reference sequence). The CDR3 runs 20 residues. The CDR3 loop reads CASGVATDRVGRREGNRQFF. The CDR3 bases are TGTGCCAGTGGGGTAGCCACAGACAGGGTAGGCAGGCGGGAGGGGAACAGGCAGTTCTTC.

This clone has just one count. V gene TRBV19 combines with J gene TRBJ2-2, with D maybe TRBD2 (6 bases). Germline CDR1 and CDR2: LNHDA and SQIVND (reference sequence). The V end was cut by 2 bases, the J end by 6 bases, with 13 bases between. CDR3 length: 15 residues. CDR3 residues: CASSILIPGAGELFF. The CDR3 bases are TGTGCCAGTAGTATACTCATACCGGGGGCCGGGGAGCTGTTTTTT.

The rearrangement uses TRBV9 and TRBJ2-5, with D possibly being TRBD2 (6 bases). Germline CDR1 SGDLS, CDR2 YYNGEE. The V end was cut by 3 bases, the J end by 3 bases, with 15 bases between. CDR3 size: 15 residues. The CDR3 DNA is TGTGCCAGCAGCGCCTCCGGGACTCAAGAAGAGACCCAGTACTTC. Translated, it gives CASSASGTQEETQYF.

The CDR3 bases are TGTGCCAGCAGCCAAGATCTTACGGGGGGGGCCAGTGAGCAGTTCTTC. Its protein is CASSQDLTGGASEQFF. The chain recombines TRBV4-2 with TRBJ2-1, with TRBD2 matching 8 bases. This CDR3 contains 16 residues. With V trimmed by 0 bases and J by 9 bases, 10 bases remained unmatched. Per germline, CDR1 LGHNA and CDR2 YNFKEQ.

The chain links TRBV11-1 to TRBJ2-7, with a possible D match to TRBD2 (5 bases). The CDR3 totals 13 residues. Germline V lookup: CDR1 SGHAT, CDR2 FQDESV (reference sequence). V lost 6 bases to trimming and J lost 2 bases, with 11 bases between them. This CDR3 is CASSPGRTYEQYF. For the CDR3, the DNA is TGTGCCAGCAGTCCGGGGAGAACCTACGAGCAGTACTTC.

The chain recombines TRBV5-4 with TRBJ1-1; possibly TRBD1 for D (6 bases). With 4 bases removed from V and 1 base from J, the gap between germline ends came to 14 bases. Germline values: CDR1 SGHNT, CDR2 YYREEE (reference sequence). The CDR3 covers 15 residues. CDR3 residues: CASSAGTHQNTEAFF. The CDR3 DNA reads TGTGCCAGCAGCGCCGGGACACACCAGAACACTGAAGCTTTCTTT.

The V call is TRBV5-1, the J call TRBJ2-1; possible D gene TRBD1, 6 bases. Germline CDR1 SGHRS, CDR2 YFSETQ. The CDR3 runs to 15 residues. Between the trimmed V and J ends, which lost 0 bases and 8 bases, there was a span of 15 bases. CDR3 in amino acids: CASSLEQGPWDEQFF. The CDR3 DNA follows: TGCGCCAGCAGCTTGGAGCAGGGGCCATGGGATGAGCAGTTCTTC. Drawing the rest from reference TRBV5-1 and TRBJ2-1, the complete variable domain is KAGVTQTPRYLIKTRGQQVTLSCSPISGHRSVSWYQQTPGQGLQFLFEYFSETQRNKGNFPGRFSGRQFSNSRSEMNVSTLELGDSALYLCASSLEQGPWDEQFFGPGTRLTVL.

The rearrangement uses TRBV4-3 and TRBJ2-5; D is possibly TRBD2 (5 bases). The V gene's germline CDR1 is LGHNA and CDR2 YSLEER. The CDR3 is 14 residues long. V shed 0 bases and J shed 4 bases, with 9 bases lying between them. For the CDR3, the DNA is TGCGCCAGCAGCCAAGATAATCGGGGAGAGACCCAGTACTTC. It codes for CASSQDNRGETQYF.

V usage is TRBV18 and J usage is TRBJ2-2; D unclear. Between the trimmed V and J ends, which lost 2 bases and 6 bases, there was a span of 13 bases. Germline V CDR1 and CDR2: KGHSH, LQKENI. The CDR3 extends over 15 amino acids. The CDR3 region has the DNA TGTGCCAGCTCACCATCTCCGATCGGGTCCGGGGAGCTGTTTTTT. Encoded protein: CASSPSPIGSGELFF.

This chain links TRBV28 with TRBJ1-2; 9 bases line up with TRBD1. The CDR3 covers 15 residues. Germline V CDR1 and CDR2: MDHEN, SYDVKM. J lost 3 bases, V lost 5 bases, and 7 bases had no gene match. The CDR3 region is CASSSPGTGHYGYTF. The CDR3, as DNA: TGTGCCAGCAGTAGTCCCGGGACAGGGCACTATGGCTACACCTTC.

The gene calls are TRBV11-1 and TRBJ2-7, with D possibly matching TRBD2 (5 bases). This CDR3 has 13 amino acids. CDR1 is SGHAT, CDR2 FQDESV, per germline (reference sequence). V was clipped by 6 bases and J by 4 bases, with 13 bases between them. The CDR3 DNA is TGTGCCAGCAGACCTCTGGGAGCGTACGAGCAGTACTTC. Translating it yields CASRPLGAYEQYF. Using reference TRBV11-1 and TRBJ2-7 for the parts outside the CDR3, the full variable domain is EAEVAQSPRYKITEKSQAVAFWCDPISGHATLYWYRQILGQGPELLVQFQDESVVDDSQLPKDRFSAERLKGVDSTLKIQPAELGDSAMYLCASRPLGAYEQYFGPGTRLTVT.

V gene TRBV6-4 combines with J gene TRBJ2-7; 9 bases map to TRBD1. CDR1 MRHNA and CDR2 SNTAGT come from the germline V gene. Trimming removed 2 bases from V and 4 bases from J; junction bases left unmatched: 6. The CDR3 runs to 15 residues. The CDR3, as DNA: TGTGCCAGCAGTGACGAGGGACAGGGACGTTACGAGCAGTACTTC. Amino acid sequence: CASSDEGQGRYEQYF.

The rearrangement links TRBV5-1 to TRBJ2-7, with 9 nucleotides matching TRBD1. This CDR3 has 15 amino acids. The V gene's germline CDR1 is SGHRS and CDR2 YFSETQ. The V and J ends lost 2 bases and 6 bases, in that order; junction bases with no gene match: 9. The CDR3 nucleotides read TGCGCCAGCAGCTTAACGACAGGGGGAAATTTCGAGCAGTACTTC. Its translation: CASSLTTGGNFEQYF.

V is TRBV9 and J is TRBJ2-2, with 10 bases lining up with TRBD2. CDR1 SGDLS and CDR2 YYNGEE come from the germline V gene. The CDR3 is 15 amino acids. V dropped 3 bases and J dropped 6; count of bases not matched to a gene: 5. The CDR3 sequence is CASSGGTSDAGELFF. The CDR3 DNA is TGTGCCAGCAGCGGTGGGACTAGCGATGCCGGGGAGCTGTTTTTT.

The chain joins TRBV28 to TRBJ1-2; no definite D call. V was clipped by 6 bases and J by 3 bases, with 11 bases between them. This CDR3 comprises 13 residues. Germline CDR1 reads MDHEN; CDR2 reads SYDVKM. The CDR3 protein is CASSSGVYYGYTF. CDR3 DNA sequence: TGTGCCAGCAGCTCTGGAGTATACTATGGCTACACCTTC.

V and J are TRBV10-3 and TRBJ2-2; 16 nucleotides match TRBD2. The germline CDR1 and CDR2 sequences are ENHRY and SYGVKD. Trimming cost V 5 bases and J 7 bases; bases outside gene matches: 4. The CDR3 has 16 residues. The CDR3 nucleotides are TGTGCCATCAGTTCGGGACTAGCGGGAGGGTACGGGGAGCTGTTTTTT. Its translation: CAISSGLAGGYGELFF.